A selection of T cell receptor beta chains follows, all from one sample in a study of Graves' ophthalmopathy and Graves' hyperthyroidism. TCRdb used MiXCR to reprocess the multiplex PCR reads, holding one entry per CDR3 protein. The sample consists of around 170,000 distinct CDR3 sequences, less than 45% of them appearing once. The sample consisted of peripheral blood. The origin of the receptors is a woman in her thirties or forties with Graves' ophthalmopathy. The CDR3 runs from the conserved cysteine through the conserved F or W. Fields, in order: J gene, V gene, clone size, D gene, CDR3 protein, CDR3 DNA. A D gene is named only where the DNA matches it firmly. The size field is filled for only some rows; it gives once, few, many or a size class.

J: TRBJ2-7
V: TRBV28
size: NA
D: NA
CDR3: CASSFPAPSYEQYF
DNA: TGTGCCAGCAGTTTTCCGGCTCCCTCCTACGAGCAGTACTTC

J: TRBJ2-7
V: TRBV28
size: NA
D: NA
CDR3: CATGGTGRSYEQYF
DNA: TGTGCCACGGGGGGGACAGGGAGATCCTACGAGCAGTACTTC

J: TRBJ1-2
V: TRBV12-3/TRBV12-4
size: many
D: NA
CDR3: CASSSKFWFYTF
DNA: TGTGCCAGCAGTTCAAAGTTCTGGTTCTACACCTTC

J: TRBJ1-1
V: TRBV20-1
size: many
D: NA
CDR3: CSAGGVGFENTEAFF
DNA: TGCAGTGCGGGAGGGGTAGGGTTTGAGAACACTGAAGCTTTCTTT

J: TRBJ2-1
V: TRBV6-2/TRBV6-3
size: many
D: NA
CDR3: CASGLQGSNNEQFF
DNA: TGTGCCAGCGGGTTACAGGGTTCAAACAATGAGCAGTTCTTC

J: TRBJ2-5
V: TRBV6-1
size: NA
D: NA
CDR3: CASSRQTWDGETQYF
DNA: TGTGCCAGCAGTCGACAGACCTGGGACGGGGAGACCCAGTACTTC

J: TRBJ2-2
V: TRBV2
size: few
D: NA
CDR3: CASSALGTGELFF
DNA: TGTGCCAGCAGTGCCCTAGGAACCGGGGAGCTGTTTTTT

J: TRBJ2-5
V: TRBV6-6
size: many
D: TRBD1
CDR3: CASNLRTGTGQETQYF
DNA: TGTGCCAGCAACCTACGGACAGGGACTGGTCAAGAGACCCAGTACTTC

J: TRBJ1-1
V: TRBV6-1
size: NA
D: NA
CDR3: CANSPGVNTEAFF
DNA: TGTGCCAACTCACCGGGCGTGAACACTGAAGCTTTCTTT

J: TRBJ2-7
V: TRBV6-5
size: many
D: TRBD1
CDR3: CASSYRGRYEQYF
DNA: TGTGCCAGCAGTTACAGGGGGCGTTACGAGCAGTACTTC

J: TRBJ2-5
V: TRBV10-3
size: many
D: TRBD2
CDR3: CAISSTETGGLAGEETQYF
DNA: TGTGCCATCAGCTCAACAGAGACAGGCGGACTAGCGGGAGAAGAGACCCAGTACTTC

J: TRBJ2-7
V: TRBV7-2
size: once
D: TRBD2
CDR3: CASSLALAGGYEQYF
DNA: TGTGCCAGCAGCTTAGCCCTAGCGGGGGGATACGAGCAGTACTTC

J: TRBJ1-1
V: TRBV6-2/TRBV6-3
size: NA
D: NA
CDR3: CASSYGRGSSINTEAFF
DNA: TGTGCCAGCAGTTACGGGAGGGGCTCCTCTATTAACACTGAAGCTTTCTTT

J: TRBJ2-2
V: TRBV24-1
size: many
D: NA
CDR3: CATSDPRSGIRNTGELFF
DNA: TGTGCCACCAGTGATCCCCGTTCGGGGATACGGAACACCGGGGAGCTGTTTTTT

J: TRBJ2-2
V: TRBV6-2/TRBV6-3
size: NA
D: TRBD2
CDR3: CASSYSIPPIAGLSTGELFF
DNA: TGTGCCAGCAGTTACTCGATACCCCCGATAGCGGGACTTTCGACCGGGGAGCTGTTTTTT

J: TRBJ1-5
V: TRBV20-1
size: many
D: TRBD1
CDR3: CSAPRQGLSNQPQHF
DNA: TGCAGTGCCCCGCGACAGGGTCTATCCAATCAGCCCCAGCATTTT

J: TRBJ1-2
V: TRBV20-1
size: many
D: NA
CDR3: CSARSRANYGYTF
DNA: TGCAGTGCTCGCAGTCGGGCCAACTATGGCTACACCTTC

J: TRBJ2-7
V: TRBV20-1
size: many
D: TRBD2
CDR3: CSAERASGGVVEQYF
DNA: TGCAGTGCGGAGAGGGCTAGCGGGGGGGTAGTAGAGCAGTACTTC

J: TRBJ2-2
V: TRBV5-1
size: many
D: NA
CDR3: CASSVMDATGELFF
DNA: TGCGCCAGCAGCGTGATGGACGCCACCGGGGAGCTGTTTTTT

J: TRBJ1-1
V: TRBV7-2
size: many
D: TRBD1
CDR3: CASSNLGGWTEAFF
DNA: TGTGCCAGCAGCAACCTAGGGGGCTGGACTGAAGCTTTCTTT

J: TRBJ1-6
V: TRBV28
size: NA
D: NA
CDR3: CASSIGSPLHF
DNA: TGTGCCAGCAGTATAGGGTCACCCCTCCACTTT

J: TRBJ2-2
V: TRBV7-2
size: NA
D: TRBD2
CDR3: CASSELAEHTGELFF
DNA: TGTGCCAGCAGCGAACTAGCGGAACACACCGGGGAGCTGTTTTTT

J: TRBJ2-2
V: TRBV12-3/TRBV12-4
size: many
D: NA
CDR3: CASSLSRTGELFF
DNA: TGTGCCAGCAGTTTGAGTAGGACCGGGGAGCTGTTTTTT

J: TRBJ2-5
V: TRBV20-1
size: NA
D: TRBD1
CDR3: CSARGGQGSQETQYF
DNA: TGCAGTGCTAGAGGGGGACAGGGGTCCCAAGAGACCCAGTACTTC

J: TRBJ1-2
V: TRBV12-3/TRBV12-4
size: many
D: NA
CDR3: CASSFSGDGYTF
DNA: TGTGCCAGCAGTTTTTCAGGGGATGGCTACACCTTC

J: TRBJ1-6
V: TRBV12-3/TRBV12-4
size: many
D: NA
CDR3: CASSFMTGPPLHF
DNA: TGTGCCAGCAGTTTTATGACGGGACCACCCCTCCACTTT

J: TRBJ2-5
V: TRBV18
size: many
D: NA
CDR3: CASSPGKQETQYF
DNA: TGTGCCAGCTCCCCTGGGAAGCAAGAGACCCAGTACTTC

J: TRBJ2-2
V: TRBV4-1
size: NA
D: NA
CDR3: CASSLRVNQRGELFF
DNA: TGCGCCAGCAGCTTGCGGGTGAACCAGCGGGGGGAGCTGTTTTTT

J: TRBJ1-6
V: TRBV12-5
size: once
D: TRBD1
CDR3: CASGPGTGYSPLHF
DNA: TGTGCTAGTGGACCCGGGACAGGGTATTCACCCCTCCACTTT

J: TRBJ1-3
V: TRBV6-5
size: many
D: NA
CDR3: CASSSDRAGNTIYF
DNA: TGTGCCAGCAGTTCCGACAGAGCCGGAAACACCATATATTTT

J: TRBJ2-3
V: TRBV5-8
size: NA
D: NA
CDR3: CASSLPPDTQYF
DNA: TGTGCCAGCAGCTTGCCACCGGATACGCAGTATTTT

J: TRBJ2-2
V: TRBV28
size: many
D: NA
CDR3: CASSFVLASTGELFF
DNA: TGTGCCAGCAGTTTTGTACTAGCTAGCACCGGGGAGCTGTTTTTT

J: TRBJ2-2
V: TRBV7-8
size: many
D: TRBD2
CDR3: CASSTGGGLANTGELFF
DNA: TGTGCCAGTTCTACGGGCGGGGGGTTGGCGAACACCGGGGAGCTGTTTTTT

J: TRBJ2-2
V: TRBV6-2/TRBV6-3
size: many
D: NA
CDR3: CASRFQVVAGELFF
DNA: TGTGCCAGCAGATTCCAGGTAGTGGCCGGGGAGCTGTTTTTT

J: TRBJ2-7
V: TRBV11-2
size: NA
D: NA
CDR3: CASSFALASEQYF
DNA: TGTGCCAGCAGCTTTGCTTTGGCTTCCGAGCAGTACTTC

J: TRBJ2-5
V: TRBV6-5
size: many
D: TRBD1
CDR3: CASSYQGDQETQYF
DNA: TGTGCCAGCAGCTACCAGGGGGACCAAGAGACCCAGTACTTC

J: TRBJ2-2
V: TRBV2
size: NA
D: TRBD1
CDR3: CASSSTGGTGELFF
DNA: TGTGCCAGCAGTTCGACAGGGGGGACCGGGGAGCTGTTTTTT

J: TRBJ1-1
V: TRBV7-9
size: NA
D: NA
CDR3: CASSEGVPGAFF
DNA: TGTGCCAGCAGCGAAGGGGTCCCGGGAGCTTTCTTT

J: TRBJ1-1
V: TRBV24-1
size: many
D: TRBD1
CDR3: CATSGTGGGSTEAFF
DNA: TGTGCCACCAGTGGGACAGGGGGCGGTAGCACTGAAGCTTTCTTT

J: TRBJ1-1
V: TRBV12-3/TRBV12-4
size: many
D: NA
CDR3: CASSLDRANTEAFF
DNA: TGTGCCAGCAGTTTAGACAGGGCCAACACTGAAGCTTTCTTT

J: TRBJ1-5
V: TRBV15
size: NA
D: NA
CDR3: CATTLSRDQPQHF
DNA: TGTGCCACCACCCTGAGCCGGGATCAGCCCCAGCATTTT

J: TRBJ1-2
V: TRBV6-1
size: many
D: TRBD1
CDR3: CASGSGTASYGYTF
DNA: TGTGCCAGCGGATCCGGGACAGCCTCCTATGGCTACACCTTC

J: TRBJ1-1
V: TRBV6-2/TRBV6-3
size: NA
D: TRBD1
CDR3: CASSLDGQVSGANTEAFF
DNA: TGTGCCAGCAGCTTAGATGGACAGGTCTCCGGGGCGAACACTGAAGCTTTCTTT

J: TRBJ1-6
V: TRBV12-3/TRBV12-4
size: NA
D: NA
CDR3: CASSFFGGRVVSSYNSPLHF
DNA: TGTGCCAGCAGTTTCTTTGGGGGTCGAGTAGTCAGCTCCTATAATTCACCCCTCCACTTT

J: TRBJ2-2
V: TRBV28
size: many
D: NA
CDR3: CASTQTDQVVTGELFF
DNA: TGTGCCAGCACACAGACAGACCAGGTTGTCACCGGGGAGCTGTTTTTT